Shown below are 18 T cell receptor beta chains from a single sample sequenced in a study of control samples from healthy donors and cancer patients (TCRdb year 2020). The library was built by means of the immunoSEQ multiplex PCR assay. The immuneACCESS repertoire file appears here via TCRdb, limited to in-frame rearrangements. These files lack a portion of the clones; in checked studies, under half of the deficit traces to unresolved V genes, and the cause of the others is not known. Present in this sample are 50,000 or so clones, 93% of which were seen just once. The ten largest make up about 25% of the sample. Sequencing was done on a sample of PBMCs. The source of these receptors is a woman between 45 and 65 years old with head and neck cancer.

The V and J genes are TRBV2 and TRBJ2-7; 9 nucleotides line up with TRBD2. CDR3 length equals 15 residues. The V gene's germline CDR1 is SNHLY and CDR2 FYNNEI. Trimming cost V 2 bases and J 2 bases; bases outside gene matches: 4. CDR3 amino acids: CASSETGGGAYEQYF. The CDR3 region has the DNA TGTGCCAGCAGTGAAACCGGCGGGGGGGCCTACGAGCAGTACTTC.

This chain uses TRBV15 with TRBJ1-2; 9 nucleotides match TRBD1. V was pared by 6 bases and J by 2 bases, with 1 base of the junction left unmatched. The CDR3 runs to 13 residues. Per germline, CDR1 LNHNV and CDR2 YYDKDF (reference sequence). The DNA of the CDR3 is TGTGCCACCAGTACAGGGGGCAACTATGGCTACACCTTC. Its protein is CATSTGGNYGYTF.

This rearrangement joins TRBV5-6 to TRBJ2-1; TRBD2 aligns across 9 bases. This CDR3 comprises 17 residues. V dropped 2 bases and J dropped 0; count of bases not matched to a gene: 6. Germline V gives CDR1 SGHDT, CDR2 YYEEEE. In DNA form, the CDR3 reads TGTGCCAGCAGCTTATTAGGCGGGAGGGCCTCCTACAATGAGCAGTTCTTC. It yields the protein CASSLLGGRASYNEQFF.

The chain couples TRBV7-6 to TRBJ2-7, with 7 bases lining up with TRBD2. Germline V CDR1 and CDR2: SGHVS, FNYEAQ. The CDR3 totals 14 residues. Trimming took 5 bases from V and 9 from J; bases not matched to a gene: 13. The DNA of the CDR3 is TGTGCCAGCAGCCCTCTCGGGGGGTGGGGTGTGCAGTACTTC. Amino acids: CASSPLGGWGVQYF. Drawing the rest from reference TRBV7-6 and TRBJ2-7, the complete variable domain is GAGVSQSPRYKVTKRGQDVALRCDPISGHVSLYWYRQALGQGPEFLTYFNYEAQQDKSGLPNDRFSAERPEGSISTLTIQRTEQRDSAMYRCASSPLGGWGVQYFGPGTRLTVT.

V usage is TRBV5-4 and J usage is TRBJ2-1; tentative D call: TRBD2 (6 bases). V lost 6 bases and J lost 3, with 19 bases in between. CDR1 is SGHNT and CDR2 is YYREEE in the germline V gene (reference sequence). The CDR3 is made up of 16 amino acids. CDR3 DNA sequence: TGTGCCAGCACGCGGGGAGGTAGCGGAGTCTACAATGAGCAGTTCTTC. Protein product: CASTRGGSGVYNEQFF.

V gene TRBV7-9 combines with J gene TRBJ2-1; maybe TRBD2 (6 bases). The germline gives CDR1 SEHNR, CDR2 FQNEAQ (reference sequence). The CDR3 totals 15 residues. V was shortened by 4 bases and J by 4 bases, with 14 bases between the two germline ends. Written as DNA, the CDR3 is TGTGCCAGCAGCTCAACGGGACTGGCTTACAATGAGCAGTTCTTC. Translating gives CASSSTGLAYNEQFF.

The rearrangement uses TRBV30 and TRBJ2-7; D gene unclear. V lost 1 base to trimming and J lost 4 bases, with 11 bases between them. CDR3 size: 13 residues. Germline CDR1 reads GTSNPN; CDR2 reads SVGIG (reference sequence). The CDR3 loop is CAWSGSTAYEQYF. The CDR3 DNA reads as TGTGCCTGGAGTGGGTCTACAGCATACGAGCAGTACTTC.

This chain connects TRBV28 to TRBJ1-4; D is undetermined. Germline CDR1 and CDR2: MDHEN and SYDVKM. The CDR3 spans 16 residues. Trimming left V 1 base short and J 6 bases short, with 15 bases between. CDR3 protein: CASSLLPDAVDEKLFF. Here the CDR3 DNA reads TGTGCCAGCAGTTTATTGCCGGATGCAGTAGATGAAAAACTGTTTTTT.

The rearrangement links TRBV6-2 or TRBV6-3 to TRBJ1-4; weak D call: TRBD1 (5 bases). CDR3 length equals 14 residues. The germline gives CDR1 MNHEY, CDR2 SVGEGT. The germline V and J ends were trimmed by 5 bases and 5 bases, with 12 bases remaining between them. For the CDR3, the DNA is TGTGCCAGCAGTATGACAGCGTGGAATGAAAAACTGTTTTTT. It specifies CASSMTAWNEKLFF.

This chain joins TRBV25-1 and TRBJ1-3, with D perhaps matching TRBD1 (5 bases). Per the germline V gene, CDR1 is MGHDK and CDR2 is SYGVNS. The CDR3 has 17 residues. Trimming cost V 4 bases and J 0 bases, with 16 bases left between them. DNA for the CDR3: TGTGCCAGCAGTGTATTTCGACAGACCGGCTCTGGAAACACCATATATTTT. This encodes CASSVFRQTGSGNTIYF.

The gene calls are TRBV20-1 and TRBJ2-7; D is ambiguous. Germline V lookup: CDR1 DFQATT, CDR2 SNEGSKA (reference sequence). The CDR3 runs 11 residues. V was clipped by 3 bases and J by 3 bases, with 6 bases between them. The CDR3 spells CSASPLYEQYF. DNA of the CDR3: TGCAGTGCTAGCCCACTCTACGAGCAGTACTTC.

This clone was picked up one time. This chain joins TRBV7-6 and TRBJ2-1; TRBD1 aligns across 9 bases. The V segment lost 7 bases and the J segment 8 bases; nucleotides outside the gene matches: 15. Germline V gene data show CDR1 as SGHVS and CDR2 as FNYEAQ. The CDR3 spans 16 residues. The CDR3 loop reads CASTSDRGGSGDEQFF. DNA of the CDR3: TGTGCCAGCACCTCTGACAGGGGGGGCAGTGGCGATGAGCAGTTCTTC.

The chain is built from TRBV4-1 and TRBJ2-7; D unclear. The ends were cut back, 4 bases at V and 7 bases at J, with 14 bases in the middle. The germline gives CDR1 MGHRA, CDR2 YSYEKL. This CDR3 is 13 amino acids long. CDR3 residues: CASSRSRTSEQYF. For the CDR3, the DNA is TGCGCCAGCAGCCGGAGTCGTACATCGGAGCAGTACTTC.

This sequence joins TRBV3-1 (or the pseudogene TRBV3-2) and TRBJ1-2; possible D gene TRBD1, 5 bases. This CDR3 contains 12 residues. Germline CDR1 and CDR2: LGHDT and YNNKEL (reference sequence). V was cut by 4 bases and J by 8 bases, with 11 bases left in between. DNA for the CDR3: TGTGCCAGCAGCCTTGGGGGGAGCGGCTACACCTTC. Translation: CASSLGGSGYTF.

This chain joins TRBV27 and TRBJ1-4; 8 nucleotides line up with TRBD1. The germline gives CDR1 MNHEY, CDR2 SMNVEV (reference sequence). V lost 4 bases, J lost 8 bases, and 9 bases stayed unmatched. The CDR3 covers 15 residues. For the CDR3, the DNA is TGTGCCAGCAGTTCTTCCCCGGACAGGGCCGAAAAACTGTTTTTT. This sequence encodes CASSSSPDRAEKLFF.

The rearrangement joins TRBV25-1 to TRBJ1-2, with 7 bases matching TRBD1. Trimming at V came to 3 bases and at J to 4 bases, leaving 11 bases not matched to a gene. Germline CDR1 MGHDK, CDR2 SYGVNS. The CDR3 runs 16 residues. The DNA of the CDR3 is TGTGCCAGCAGTGACATTAGGACAGGCCGAGCCTATGGCTACACCTTC. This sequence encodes CASSDIRTGRAYGYTF.

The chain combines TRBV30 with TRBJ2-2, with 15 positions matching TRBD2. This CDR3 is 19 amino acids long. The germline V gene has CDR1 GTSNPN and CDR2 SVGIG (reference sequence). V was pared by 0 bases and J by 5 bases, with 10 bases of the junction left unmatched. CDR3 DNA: TGTGCCTGGAGTGTAAGGAGGGGACTAGCGGGAGGAGGGACCGGGGAGCTGTTTTTT. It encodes CAWSVRRGLAGGGTGELFF.

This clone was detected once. DNA of the CDR3: TGTGCCAGTAGTATAGAAAGGGCGGGAGAACGAGATACGCAGTATTTT. Translation: CASSIERAGERDTQYF. This rearrangement joins TRBV19 to TRBJ2-3; 7 bases are a match to TRBD2. CDR1 and CDR2 from the germline V gene are LNHDA and SQIVND (reference sequence). The junction had 8 bases not matched to a gene; V was cut back by 0 bases and J by 5 bases. The CDR3 has 16 residues.